These 5 T cell receptor beta chains were sequenced from one sample in a study of T cell repertoires in cytomegalovirus infection. TCRdb analysed the reads with MiXCR anew, one entry per CDR3 protein. Altogether roughly 87,000 distinct CDR3 sequences are present, 25% to 30% being singletons, with the ten largest covering approximately 75%. Their target antigens are unknown. The specimen was CD8+ T cells from cultured PBMCs, collected from culture after CMV antigen stimulation. The origin of the receptors is a human donor in good health (CMV status not recorded). Some clones in this sample may be carry-over from other donors' samples.

At least ten counts were recorded for this clonotype. The chain recombines TRBV7-8 with TRBJ2-1; possible D gene TRBD2, 6 bases. Germline V lookup: CDR1 SGHVS, CDR2 FQNEAQ. CDR3 length equals 14 residues. Trimming stripped 5 bases from V and 7 bases from J, with 15 bases between. In DNA form, the CDR3 reads TGTGCCAGCAGCCCGGGACTGCCAGGGAATGAGCAGTTCTTC. Protein sequence: CASSPGLPGNEQFF.

This clonotype occurred many times. This sequence joins TRBV7-2 and TRBJ1-2, with 8 bases lining up with TRBD1. V gave up 5 bases and J gave up 8 bases; unmatched junction bases: 13. Germline CDR1 is SGHTA and CDR2 is FQGNSA. The CDR3 consists of 15 residues. CDR3 nucleotide sequence: TGTGCCAGCAGCGAATGGGGACAGGACTTAAGAGGCTACACCTTC. Translating it yields CASSEWGQDLRGYTF.

At least ten counts were recorded for this clonotype. As DNA, the CDR3 is TGTGCCAGCAGCTTCTCAGCCCCGGGCTACGAGCAGTACTTC. Its protein product is CASSFSAPGYEQYF. The V and J genes are TRBV7-2 and TRBJ2-7; D is unclear. The germline gives CDR1 SGHTA, CDR2 FQGNSA. The CDR3 covers 14 residues. V dropped 3 bases and J dropped 3 bases, with 12 bases sitting between them.

The chain has TRBV28 and TRBJ1-3, with a tentative D call TRBD1 (5 bases). This CDR3 is built from 17 residues. With 6 bases removed from V and 4 bases from J, the gap between germline ends came to 22 bases. Looked up from germline, CDR1 is MDHEN and CDR2 is SYDVKM. CDR3 coding DNA: TGTGCCAGCAGCTACACAGAGGGGACGGTGGCGGGAAACACCATATATTTT. It yields the protein CASSYTEGTVAGNTIYF.

Concerning this clonotype: Compared with germline, one end of the junction differs, possibly owing to a read error. The gene calls are TRBV24-1 and TRBJ2-3, with D perhaps given as TRBD1 or TRBD2 (5 bases each). The V gene's germline CDR1 is KGHDR and CDR2 SFDVKD. The CDR3 extends over 13 amino acids. CDR3 DNA sequence: TGTGTCACCAGTGGGGGTTCCACAGATACGCAGTATTTT. It codes for CVTSGGSTDTQYF.